This entry lists 16 T cell receptor beta chains sequenced from one sample in a study of blood T cells in healthy people across ages. A second PCR, run for about 7 to 11 cycles, used a sample-barcoded 5' primer plus a J-beta primer mix. MiXCR was run by TCRdb on the 5' RACE reads, yielding one entry per CDR3 protein. Altogether fewer than 800,000 distinct CDR3 sequences are present, over 20% being singletons, with the ten largest covering roughly 3.6%. Sequencing input: blood. The receptors were sampled from a man aged 70 or older in good health.

In its sample, this clonotype was seen a few times. V is TRBV28 and J is TRBJ2-1; 7 nucleotides match TRBD2. The germline CDR1 and CDR2 sequences are MDHEN and SYDVKM. This CDR3 region has 18 residues. Losses at the gene ends were 5 bases for V and 0 bases for J; bases not matched to a gene: 13. DNA of the CDR3: TGTGCCAGCAGTCCTCCGGGGAGGGTCCAGAGCTCCTACAATGAGCAGTTCTTC. Amino acids: CASSPPGRVQSSYNEQFF.

The gene calls are TRBV29-1 and TRBJ1-2; a possible D gene is TRBD1 (6 bases). Germline V CDR1 and CDR2: SQVTM, ANQGSEA. The CDR3 consists of 14 residues. Deletions cut 7 bases from V and 2 bases from J, with 17 bases between. CDR3 in amino acids: CSANGGQENYGYTF. CDR3 DNA: TGCAGCGCCAACGGGGGGCAGGAGAACTATGGCTACACCTTC.

This clonotype appeared a few times. The chain is built from TRBV5-1 and TRBJ2-1; D gene unclear. The CDR3 is 15 residues long. Germline V CDR1 and CDR2: SGHRS, YFSETQ. Trimming cost V 0 bases and J 6 bases, with 13 bases left between them. This chain's CDR3 is CASSLEWAGTNEQFF. CDR3 coding DNA: TGCGCCAGCAGCTTGGAGTGGGCAGGAACCAATGAGCAGTTCTTC.

This rearrangement joins TRBV18 to TRBJ2-1, with D perhaps being TRBD1 or TRBD2 (6 bases each). The J call may be incorrect, as the DNA end agrees better with TRBJ2-7. This CDR3 is built from 14 residues. Germline CDR1 reads KGHSH; CDR2 reads LQKENI. CDR3 nucleotide sequence: TGTGCCAGCTCTCTAAACAGGGAGGTCTACGAGCAGTACTTC. This codes for CASSLNREVYEQYF.

This clonotype showed up just once. J is TRBJ2-5 and V is TRBV2; 7 bases match TRBD1. V lost 10 bases and J lost 1; bases outside the gene matches: 6. Germline values: CDR1 SNHLY, CDR2 FYNNEI. The length of the CDR3 is 13 residues. CDR3 sequence (DNA): TGTGCCATCATAAGGGACAGCCAAGAGACCCAGTACTTC. Translation gives CAIIRDSQETQYF.

This clonotype was seen only a few times. The chain has TRBV4-3 and TRBJ2-7, with D uncertain. Germline loops: CDR1 LGHNA, CDR2 YSLEER. Trimming removed 1 base at V and 2 bases at J, with 12 bases between. The CDR3 consists of 15 residues. The CDR3 is CASSQAIRGAYEQYF. In DNA, the CDR3 is TGCGCCAGCAGCCAAGCGATTCGAGGCGCCTACGAGCAGTACTTC.

This clonotype has at least ten counts. This chain joins TRBV24-1 and TRBJ2-5; TRBD2 aligns across 8 bases. Germline CDR1 KGHDR, CDR2 SFDVKD. The CDR3 length is 16 residues. V lost 1 base, J lost 2 bases, and 5 bases stayed unmatched. The CDR3 DNA sequence: TGTGCCACCAGTGATTTTTTTACTAGCGGACAAGAGACCCAGTACTTC. Protein product: CATSDFFTSGQETQYF.

This clonotype was seen a few times. V and J are TRBV27 and TRBJ1-1, with TRBD1 matching 7 bases. This CDR3 has 14 residues. V lost 1 base to trimming and J lost 3 bases; unmatched junction nucleotides: 2. Germline CDR1 is MNHEY and CDR2 is SMNVEV (reference sequence). CDR3 bases: TGTGCCAGCAGTTTATTAGGGGGCGACACTGAAGCTTTCTTT. This translates into CASSLLGGDTEAFF.

This chain links TRBV11-2 with TRBJ2-3; no reliable D call. The germline gives CDR1 SGHAT, CDR2 FQNNGV. The CDR3 has 15 residues. The ends were cut back, 7 bases at V and 2 bases at J, with 16 bases in the middle. CDR3 in amino acids: CASTLDGQNTDTQYF. CDR3 DNA: TGTGCCAGCACCCTAGATGGGCAGAACACAGATACGCAGTATTTT.

The chain has TRBV9 and TRBJ2-5, with 12 positions matching TRBD2. This CDR3 has 17 amino acids. The junction had 8 bases not matched to a gene; V was cut back by 0 bases and J by 5 bases. Germline V CDR1 and CDR2: SGDLS, YYNGEE. The CDR3 sequence: CASSVVGTSGLRETQYF. In DNA, the CDR3 is TGTGCCAGCAGCGTAGTCGGGACTAGCGGGCTTCGGGAGACCCAGTACTTC.

V usage is TRBV6-6 and J usage is TRBJ1-5; 8 bases agree with TRBD1. The CDR3 totals 14 residues. CDR1 and CDR2 (germline): MNHNY, SVGAGI (reference sequence). V lost 10 bases to trimming and J lost 4 bases; unmatched junction nucleotides: 9. DNA of the CDR3: TGTGCCATCAAAGGACAGGGATCAAATCAGCCCCAGCATTTT. Residues: CAIKGQGSNQPQHF.

The chain joins TRBV12-3 or TRBV12-4 to TRBJ1-3; 8 nucleotides match TRBD1. V was pared by 5 bases and J by 0 bases, with 6 bases of the junction left unmatched. The CDR3 runs to 16 residues. In DNA form, the CDR3 reads TGTGCCAGCAGTCTAGTTCAGGGGGCCTCTGGAAACACCATATATTTT. Protein product: CASSLVQGASGNTIYF.

The chain carries TRBV7-9 and TRBJ2-1; D is perhaps TRBD2 (6 bases). The CDR3 is 16 residues long. Looked up from germline, CDR1 is SEHNR and CDR2 is FQNEAQ (reference sequence). Trimming pared 3 bases from V and 0 bases from J, leaving 12 bases between. The CDR3 is CASSFPNGSSYNEQFF. CDR3 in DNA: TGTGCCAGCAGCTTCCCTAACGGGAGCTCCTACAATGAGCAGTTCTTC.

This chain links TRBV27 with TRBJ2-1; the match to TRBD2 covers 8 bases. The CDR3 covers 15 residues. CDR1 MNHEY and CDR2 SMNVEV come from the germline V gene (reference sequence). V lost 5 bases and J lost 3; bases outside the gene matches: 6. The CDR3 protein is CASSLREGLYNEQFF. Written as DNA, the CDR3 is TGTGCCAGCAGTCTCCGGGAGGGCCTCTACAATGAGCAGTTCTTC.

In its sample, this clonotype was seen a few times. The rearrangement uses TRBV5-5 and TRBJ1-2; TRBD1 aligns across 12 bases. V was clipped by 3 bases and J by 7 bases; unmatched bases: 4. CDR3 length: 14 residues. Per germline, CDR1 SGHKS and CDR2 YYEKEE (reference sequence). CDR3 amino acids: CASSSGQGARGYTF. The CDR3 bases are TGTGCCAGCAGCTCGGGACAGGGGGCGCGTGGCTACACCTTC.

The CDR3 DNA sequence: TGTGCCACCAGGCGCGATTACACCGGGGAGCTGTTTTTT. Translating gives CATRRDYTGELFF. The chain couples TRBV15 to TRBJ2-2; no firm D call. CDR1 is LNHNV and CDR2 is YYDKDF in the germline V gene (reference sequence). The CDR3 is 13 residues long. V shed 6 bases and J shed 3 bases, with 8 bases lying between them.